This T cell receptor beta chain appears in the sequencing data of a study of cytomegalovirus exposure and HLA in healthy donors. Trimming at V came to 10 bases and at J to 6 bases, leaving 10 bases not matched to a gene. Germline CDR1 MGHDK, CDR2 SYGVNS. The CDR3 totals 13 residues. The PCR contained 60 Vbeta and 13 Jbeta primers. The assay was immunoSEQ multiplex PCR, and TCRdb's table has in-frame clones only and misses some. The sample table includes some 160,000 clones. Sequencing used PBMCs. This sequence joins TRBV25-1 and TRBJ2-7, with TRBD1 matching 9 bases. The source is a man under 40 in good health and CMV-seronegative. As DNA, the CDR3 is TGTGCCACCACCGGGACAGGGTTGGGCGAGCAGTACTTC. This translates into CATTGTGLGEQYF.